These 11 T cell receptor beta chains came from one sample sequenced in a study of blood T cell repertoires in COVID-19. The protocol was immunoSEQ multiplex PCR, while the TCRdb copy is restricted to in-frame clones and leaves out a portion. The sample carries roughly 200,000 clones, 80% to 90% recorded once. The sample consisted of PBMCs or T cells enriched from blood (not recorded which). The receptors originated from a man aged 35 to 55 who had recovered from COVID-19.

The rearrangement joins TRBV2 to TRBJ1-1; D uncertain. V lost 2 bases, J lost 1 base, and 8 bases lay in between. The CDR3 length is 14 residues. Germline V lookup: CDR1 SNHLY, CDR2 FYNNEI. CDR3 coding DNA: TGTGCCAGCAGTGAACGGGTTGCGAACACTGAAGCTTTCTTT. This sequence encodes CASSERVANTEAFF.

The V call is TRBV27, the J call TRBJ2-3, with 10 bases aligning to TRBD1. This CDR3 comprises 15 residues. With 5 bases clipped from V and 5 bases from J, the junction kept 7 bases outside the gene matches. Germline values: CDR1 MNHEY, CDR2 SMNVEV (reference sequence). The CDR3 coding sequence is TGTGCCAGCAGTACCCCGGGACAGGGGAAAGATACGCAGTATTTT. Translating it yields CASSTPGQGKDTQYF.

The rearrangement uses TRBV13 and TRBJ2-1; TRBD2 matches 9 bases. The CDR3 covers 15 residues. Germline V gene lookup returns CDR1 PRHDT and CDR2 FYEKMQ (reference sequence). After removal of 5 bases from V and 8 bases from J, the junction contained 10 bases not matched to a gene. The CDR3: CASSRSGGRADEQFF. The CDR3 DNA reads TGTGCCAGCAGCCGGAGTGGCGGGAGGGCGGATGAGCAGTTCTTC.

The chain recombines TRBV2 with TRBJ2-1; no clear D. CDR3 length equals 15 residues. The V end lost 1 base, the J end lost 0 bases, and 7 bases lay between the germline ends. Germline assignment: CDR1 SNHLY and CDR2 FYNNEI. The chain's CDR3 is CASSEGYSSYNEQFF. In nucleotides, the CDR3 is TGTGCCAGCAGTGAAGGGTACAGCTCCTACAATGAGCAGTTCTTC.

This chain uses TRBV11-2 with TRBJ2-7; 13 bases line up with TRBD2. The CDR3 runs to 15 residues. The ends lost 6 bases at V and 3 bases at J; junction bases unmatched: 5. Germline V gives CDR1 SGHAT, CDR2 FQNNGV. The CDR3 region has the DNA TGTGCCAGCAGTTGGACTAGCGGGAGTTTCTACGAGCAGTACGTC. It is translated as CASSWTSGSFYEQYV.

This chain uses TRBV11-2 with TRBJ2-2, with 7 bases matching TRBD2. The CDR3 contains 16 residues. Germline V lookup: CDR1 SGHAT, CDR2 FQNNGV. V lost 4 bases to trimming and J lost 5 bases; unmatched junction nucleotides: 10. CDR3 sequence reads: CASSSPSGLGTGELFF. The CDR3 DNA follows: TGTGCCAGCAGCTCACCTAGCGGCCTAGGAACCGGGGAGCTGTTTTTT. The full variable domain, with the rest looked up from reference TRBV11-2 and TRBJ2-2, is EAGVAQSPRYKIIEKRQSVAFWCNPISGHATLYWYQQILGQGPKLLIQFQNNGVVDDSQLPKDRFSAERLKGVDSTLKIQPAKLEDSAVYLCASSSPSGLGTGELFFGEGSRLTVL.

The rearrangement uses TRBV7-2 and TRBJ2-5; 8 positions agree with TRBD2. The V segment lost 2 bases and the J segment 7 bases; nucleotides outside the gene matches: 6. This CDR3 comprises 14 residues. Germline V gives CDR1 SGHTA, CDR2 FQGNSA. This chain's CDR3 is CASSLSGGPGTQYF. Here the CDR3 DNA reads TGTGCCAGCAGCTTATCGGGAGGGCCCGGGACCCAGTACTTC.

The V gene is TRBV18, the J gene TRBJ2-7; D is perhaps TRBD2 (6 bases). V lost 6 bases and J 2 bases, leaving 17 bases between the germline ends. This CDR3 spans 15 amino acids. CDR1 and CDR2 from the germline V gene are KGHSH and LQKENI. Written as DNA, the CDR3 is TGTGCCAGCTCGGTGGGACTGGGCGACACCTACGAGCAGTACTTC. The encoded protein is CASSVGLGDTYEQYF.

V and J are TRBV7-2 and TRBJ1-1, with D unresolved. Between the trimmed V and J ends, which lost 5 bases and 2 bases, there was a span of 12 bases. CDR3 length equals 14 residues. Germline loops: CDR1 SGHTA, CDR2 FQGNSA. The CDR3, as DNA: TGTGCCAGCAGCCCTTGGCAGGCTAACACTGAAGCTTTCTTT. This sequence encodes CASSPWQANTEAFF.

The chain is built from TRBV21-1 and TRBJ2-7; the table assigns TRBD1, which was not confirmed against the DNA. TRBV21-1 is assigned pseudogene status. The CDR3 runs to 11 residues. The CDR3 here is CASMRTGLEYF. The CDR3 DNA follows: TGTGCCAGCATGCGGACAGGGCTCGAGTACTTC.

The chain joins TRBV5-8 to TRBJ1-4, with D possibly TRBD1 on 6 matching bases. V gave up 4 bases and J gave up 8 bases, with 12 bases separating them. Germline V CDR1 and CDR2: SGHTS, YDEGEE. The CDR3 is made up of 13 amino acids. CDR3 nucleotide sequence: TGTGCCAGCAGCGGCCGGGACATAGAAAAACTGTTTTTT. It translates to CASSGRDIEKLFF.